This TCR beta chain was sequenced during a study of Siglec-9 on CD8 T cells in melanoma (dated by TCRdb to about 2019). For context, the study as a whole: In this study, researchers looked at how Siglec-9 is expressed on CD8+ T cells and what Siglec-9 does to regulate T cells within the melanoma tumor microenvironment. Overall study outcomes, separate from this receptor: According to the report, an effector memory CD8+ T-cell subset that seemed to build up inside melanoma tumors was both marked and regulated by Siglec-9.

The sample holds a few counts of this clone. No antigen is known for it. Base qualities were left out, and no much larger clone turns up one base away. Trimming takes 3 bases from V and 0 bases from J, and the germline ends sit 11 bases apart. Looking up the germline V gene yields CDR1 MGHRA and CDR2 YSYEKL. The CDR3 holds 15 amino acids from the cysteine to the phenylalanine. Here the CDR3 DNA is all that survives: 45 bases in frame from base 1. Libraries came from the immunoSEQ multiplex PCR assay. TCRdb holds this immuneACCESS table with in-frame rearrangements only. Some clones are missing; in checked studies, unresolved V genes explain under half, and the rest has no known cause. The sample records tens of thousands of clones, 75% to 90% of which are singletons. Approximately 5% of the sample is taken by the ten largest.

The TCR comes from a human donor in good health. Sequences were obtained from Siglec-9- CD8+ T cells sorted from blood. The sample's cell subset or site, from its label and the paper: CD8 T cells lacking Siglec-9. The chain was built from TRBV4-1 and TRBJ1-1, with the D segment identity uncertain. This receptor carries the CDR3 CASSQDPLLNTEAFF. The nucleotide sequence is TGCGCCAGCAGCCAGGATCCCCTATTGAACACTGAAGCTTTCTTT.